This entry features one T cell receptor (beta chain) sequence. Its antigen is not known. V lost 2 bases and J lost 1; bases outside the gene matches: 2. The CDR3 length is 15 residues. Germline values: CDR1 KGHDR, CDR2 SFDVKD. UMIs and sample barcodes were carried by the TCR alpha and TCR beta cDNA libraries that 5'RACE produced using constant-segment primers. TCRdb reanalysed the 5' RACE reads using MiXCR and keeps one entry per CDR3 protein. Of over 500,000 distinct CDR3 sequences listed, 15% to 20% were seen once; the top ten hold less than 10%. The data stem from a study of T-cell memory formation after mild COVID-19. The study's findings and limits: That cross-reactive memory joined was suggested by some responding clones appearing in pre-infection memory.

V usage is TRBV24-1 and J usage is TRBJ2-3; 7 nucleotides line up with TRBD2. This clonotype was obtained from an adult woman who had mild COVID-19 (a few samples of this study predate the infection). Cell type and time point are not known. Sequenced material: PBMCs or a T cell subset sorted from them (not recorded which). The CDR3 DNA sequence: TGTGCCACCAGTGATTCAAGCGGGGGCACAGATACGCAGTATTTT. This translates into CATSDSSGGTDTQYF.